This T cell receptor beta chain was retrieved from a study of low-dose radiotherapy and immunotherapy resistance in tumors. Trimming pared 1 base from V and 0 bases from J, leaving 7 bases between. This CDR3 contains 14 residues. Per the germline V gene, CDR1 is DFQATT and CDR2 is SNEGSKA (reference sequence). This clonotype showed up just a few times. First-strand cDNA used TRAV- and TRBV-specific primers, covering alpha and beta chains. Both a constant-region primer and a V-primer adapter served to amplify TCRs across roughly 22 PCR cycles. Each CDR3 protein is one row after TCRdb ran MiXCR on the reads. There are roughly 7,000 distinct CDR3 sequences in the sample; approximately 57% occur only once, and over 9.5% lies in the top ten.

The V call is TRBV20-1, the J call TRBJ1-3, with D unresolved. The TCR comes from a human donor with advanced metastatic prostate, ovarian, gallbladder or colorectal cancer (not recorded which). This table probably holds off-target reads from a library built for another chain. The CDR3 nucleotides read TGCAGTGCTAGAGCAGGAGACTCTGGAAACACCATATATTTT. Translating it yields CSARAGDSGNTIYF.